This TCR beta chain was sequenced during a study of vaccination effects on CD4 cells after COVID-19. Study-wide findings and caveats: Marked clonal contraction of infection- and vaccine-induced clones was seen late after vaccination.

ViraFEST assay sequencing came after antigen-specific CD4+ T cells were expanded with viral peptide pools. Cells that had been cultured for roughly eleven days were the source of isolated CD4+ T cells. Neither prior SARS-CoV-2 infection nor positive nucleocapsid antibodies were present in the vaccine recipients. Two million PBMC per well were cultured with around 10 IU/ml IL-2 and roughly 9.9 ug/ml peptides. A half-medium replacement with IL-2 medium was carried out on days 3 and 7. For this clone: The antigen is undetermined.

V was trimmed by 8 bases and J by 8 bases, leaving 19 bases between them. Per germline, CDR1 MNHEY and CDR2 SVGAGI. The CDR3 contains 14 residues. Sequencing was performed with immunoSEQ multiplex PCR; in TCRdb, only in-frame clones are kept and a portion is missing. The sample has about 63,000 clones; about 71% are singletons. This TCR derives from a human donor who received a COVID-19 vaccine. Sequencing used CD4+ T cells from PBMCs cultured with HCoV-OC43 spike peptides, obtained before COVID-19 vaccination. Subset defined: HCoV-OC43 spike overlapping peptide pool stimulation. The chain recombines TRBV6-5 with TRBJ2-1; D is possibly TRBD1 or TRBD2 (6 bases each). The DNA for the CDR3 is TGTGCCAGCCCCGGAGGGGGTATTCGCCATGAGCAGTTCTTC. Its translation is CASPGGGIRHEQFF.